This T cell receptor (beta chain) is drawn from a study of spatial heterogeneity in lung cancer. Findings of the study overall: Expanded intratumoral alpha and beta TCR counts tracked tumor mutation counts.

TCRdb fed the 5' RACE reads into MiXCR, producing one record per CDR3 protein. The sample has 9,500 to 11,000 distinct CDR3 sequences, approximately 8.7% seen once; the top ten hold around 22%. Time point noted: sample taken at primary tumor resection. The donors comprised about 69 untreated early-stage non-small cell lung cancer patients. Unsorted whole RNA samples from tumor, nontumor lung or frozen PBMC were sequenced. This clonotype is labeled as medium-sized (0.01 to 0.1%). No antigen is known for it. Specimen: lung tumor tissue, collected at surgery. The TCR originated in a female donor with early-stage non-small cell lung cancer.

CDR3 region: CAWSVRVNTEAFF. The DNA for the CDR3 is TGTGCCTGGAGTGTACGGGTGAACACTGAAGCTTTCTTT. The rearrangement uses TRBV30 and TRBJ1-1; D gene ambiguous. Germline V gene data show CDR1 as GTSNPN and CDR2 as SVGIG (reference sequence). The CDR3 length is 13 residues. V was cut by 0 bases and J by 0 bases, with 5 bases left in between.